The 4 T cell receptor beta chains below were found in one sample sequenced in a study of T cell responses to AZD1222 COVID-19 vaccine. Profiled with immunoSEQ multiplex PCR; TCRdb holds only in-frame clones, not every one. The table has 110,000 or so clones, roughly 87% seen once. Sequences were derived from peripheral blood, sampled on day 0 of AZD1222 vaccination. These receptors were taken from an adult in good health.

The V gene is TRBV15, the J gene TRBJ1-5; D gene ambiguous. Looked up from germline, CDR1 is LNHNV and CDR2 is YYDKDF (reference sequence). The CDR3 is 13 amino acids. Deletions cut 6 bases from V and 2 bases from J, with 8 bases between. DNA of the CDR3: TGTGCCACCAGGGGAACAGGCAATCAGCCCCAGCATTTT. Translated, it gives CATRGTGNQPQHF.

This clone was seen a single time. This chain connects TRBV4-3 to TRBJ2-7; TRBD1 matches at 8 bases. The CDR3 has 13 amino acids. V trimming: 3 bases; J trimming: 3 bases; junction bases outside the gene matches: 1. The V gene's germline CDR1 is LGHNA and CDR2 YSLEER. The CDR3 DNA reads TGCGCCAGCAGCCATGGACAGGGCTACGAGCAGTACTTC. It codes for CASSHGQGYEQYF.

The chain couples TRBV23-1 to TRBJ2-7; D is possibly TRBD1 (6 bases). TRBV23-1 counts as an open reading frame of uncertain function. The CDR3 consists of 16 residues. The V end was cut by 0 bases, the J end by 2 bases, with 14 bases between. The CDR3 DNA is TGCGCCAGCAGTCAATCGGGGGCAGGCCCACCCTACGAGCAGTACTTC. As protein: CASSQSGAGPPYEQYF.

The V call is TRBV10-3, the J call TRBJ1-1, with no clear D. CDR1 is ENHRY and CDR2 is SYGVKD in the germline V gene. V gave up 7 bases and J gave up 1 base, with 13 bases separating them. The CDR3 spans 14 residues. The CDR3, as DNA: TGTGCCATCATCAATTATGGAGGGAACACTGAAGCTTTCTTT. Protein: CAIINYGGNTEAFF.